Sequencing of this T cell receptor beta chain was carried out in a study of CD8+ T cells in alopecia areata. Study context: Treated patients received oral tofacitinib, 5 to 10 mg twice daily.

Specified treatment: oral pan-JAK inhibitor, 5-10 mg twice daily. Alopecia areata patients provided lesional scalp punch biopsies and peripheral blood, both collected for the study. A FACSAria was used to sort CD4+ and CD8+ T cells. These cells came from PBMCs. Only a few counts were recorded for this clone. Antigen: not known. Distinct nucleotide sequences in the sample also encode this CDR3. Sequencing used cDNA as its template, made by extracting RNA and reverse transcribing it. Only in-frame clones appear in the TCRdb table, and some are missing; sequencing was by immunoSEQ multiplex PCR. Of approximately 210,000 clones listed, over 55% are singletons. Germline V gene lookup returns CDR1 MGHRA and CDR2 YSYEKL. The CDR3 consists of 17 residues. Trimming removed 0 bases from V and 0 bases from J, with 12 bases in between. Overall study results and limits: Mice gave a clearer picture of TCR sharing than patients did, possibly for HLA-related reasons.

The sequence was collected from a human donor with alopecia areata. The chain carries TRBV4-1 and TRBJ2-1; D might be TRBD1 or TRBD2, each matching 5 bases. This sample comprised CD4+ T cells sorted from blood, obtained at week 24, from a patient treated with tofacitinib. The CDR3 coding sequence is TGCGCCAGCAGCCAAGAACCGGGACGGAGCTCCTACAATGAGCAGTTCTTC. Translation gives CASSQEPGRSSYNEQFF.